Each of the 31 T cell receptor beta chains below was sequenced from the same sample in a study of regulatory T cells in long-lasting Graves disease. As for time point: newly diagnosed GD, antithyroid drugs for less than 3 months. Construction of the TCR library relied on RNA isolated from PBMCs. To make TCR beta libraries, researchers used iRepertoire HTBI primers and Arm-PCR of CDR3 regions. TCRdb re-called the multiplex PCR reads with MiXCR, one entry per CDR3 protein. The repertoire holds around 400,000 distinct CDR3 sequences, about 11% seen once, with under 20% in the top ten. These same records also appear under a second study, on T cells in Graves' hyperthyroidism and ophthalmopathy.

Sequences were derived from peripheral blood mononuclear cells (PBMCs), sampled at new diagnosis, from a patient treated with antithyroid drugs. The receptors shown here come from a woman aged 18-29 years with Graves disease.

This clonotype was recorded many times. The gene calls are TRBV28 and TRBJ2-7, with a possible D match to TRBD2 (7 bases). The CDR3 sequence is 15 residues long. The ends were cut back, 2 bases at V and 3 bases at J, with 14 bases in the middle. Per germline, CDR1 MDHEN and CDR2 SYDVKM. In DNA form, the CDR3 reads TGTGCCAGCAGTTTAGTTGTGGGGGGGCTCTACGAGCAGTACTTC. Protein product: CASSLVVGGLYEQYF.

V usage is TRBV4-2 and J usage is TRBJ2-1; 9 nucleotides match TRBD2. After removal of 4 bases from V and 4 bases from J, the junction contained 8 bases not matched to a gene. CDR1 and CDR2 (germline): LGHNA, YNFKEQ. The CDR3 is made up of 16 amino acids. The CDR3 DNA reads as TGTGCCAGCAGCCCCGAGACTAGCGGCTATTACAATGAGCAGTTCTTC. Its protein is CASSPETSGYYNEQFF.

This clonotype was detected many times. J is TRBJ1-1 and V is TRBV28; a possible D gene is TRBD1 (6 bases). Deletions cut 5 bases from V and 5 bases from J, with 9 bases between. Germline V gene lookup returns CDR1 MDHEN and CDR2 SYDVKM. The CDR3 totals 12 residues. The CDR3 loop is CASSLQGTEAFF. The CDR3 DNA reads TGTGCCAGCAGTCTACAGGGAACTGAAGCTTTCTTT.

This clonotype occurred a few times. A read error is possible here, since a much larger clone lies one base away. The chain couples TRBV11-2 to TRBJ2-5; maybe TRBD2 (5 bases). V dropped 2 bases and J dropped 2 bases, with 12 bases sitting between them. This CDR3 comprises 15 residues. Looked up from germline, CDR1 is SGHAT and CDR2 is FQNNGV. The CDR3: CASSLFGRSQETQYF. DNA of the CDR3: TGTGCCAGCAGCTTATTTGGGAGATCGCAAGAGACCCAGTACTTC. Variable domain in full (rest from reference TRBV11-2 and TRBJ2-5): EAGVAQSPRYKIIEKRQSVAFWCNPISGHATLYWYQQILGQGPKLLIQFQNNGVVDDSQLPKDRFSAERLKGVDSTLKIQPAKLEDSAVYLCASSLFGRSQETQYFGPGTRLLVL.

There are many counts of this clonotype. The chain couples TRBV28 to TRBJ2-7; D is possibly TRBD1 or TRBD2 (8 bases each). The CDR3 has 13 amino acids. Looked up from germline, CDR1 is MDHEN and CDR2 is SYDVKM. Trimming took off 10 bases at V and 3 bases at J, with 16 bases between the two ends. DNA for the CDR3: TGTGCCACCAGGGGGCGGGAGGTCTACGAGCAGTACTTC. Translation: CATRGREVYEQYF. Filled out from reference TRBV28 and TRBJ2-7, the complete variable domain reads DVKVTQSSRYLVKRTGEKVFLECVQDMDHENMFWYRQDPGLGLRLIYFSYDVKMKEKGDIPEGYSVSREKKERFSLILESASTNQTSMYLCATRGREVYEQYFGPGTRLTVT.

As to this clonotype: This may arise from a read error, as a much more abundant clone is one base away. The chain recombines TRBV20-1 with TRBJ2-3; 7 nucleotides match TRBD2. The CDR3 length is 16 residues. In germline, CDR1 is DFQATT, CDR2 SNEGSKA (reference sequence). The CDR3 nucleotides read TGCAGTGCAACACGCCGCGGGCTAGCGGACACAGATACGCGGTATTTT. This codes for CSATRRGLADTDTRYF.

The chain employs TRBV29-1 and TRBJ1-2; the match to TRBD1 covers 10 bases. The junction had 3 bases not matched to a gene; V was cut back by 3 bases and J by 5 bases. CDR1 is SQVTM, CDR2 ANQGSEA, per germline. CDR3 length equals 13 residues. The CDR3 DNA is TGCAGCGTTGATAAGGGACAGGGGTATGGCTACACCTTC. Residues: CSVDKGQGYGYTF. The variable domain in full, completed from reference TRBV29-1 and TRBJ1-2, reads SAVISQKPSRDICQRGTSLTIQCQVDSQVTMMFWYRQQPGQSLTLIATANQGSEATYESGFVIDKFPISRPNLTFSTLTVSNMSPEDSSIYLCSVDKGQGYGYTFGSGTRLTVV.

In its sample, this clonotype was seen many times. The gene calls are TRBV19 and TRBJ2-5; weak D call: TRBD2 (5 bases). This CDR3 is built from 14 residues. Germline V gene data show CDR1 as LNHDA and CDR2 as SQIVND (reference sequence). The ends were cut back, 9 bases at V and 5 bases at J, with 19 bases in the middle. CDR3 DNA: TGTGCCAGCAGCCCTAGCCGGGTCCGGGAGACCCAGTACTTC. The encoded protein is CASSPSRVRETQYF.

The J gene is TRBJ2-7, the V gene TRBV12-3 or TRBV12-4; possible D gene TRBD1, 5 bases. V was trimmed by 6 bases and J by 3 bases, leaving 9 bases between them. This CDR3 is built from 12 residues. CDR3 amino acids: CASSGQNYEQYF. CDR3 nucleotide sequence: TGTGCCAGCAGCGGACAAAACTACGAGCAGTACTTC.

The chain carries TRBV12-3 or TRBV12-4 and TRBJ1-5; D is unresolved. CDR3 length: 15 residues. The V and J ends lost 4 bases and 0 bases respectively, with 10 bases between them. CDR3 DNA sequence: TGTGCCAGCAGTTCCGGGAAGTATAGCAATCAGCCCCAGCATTTT. This encodes CASSSGKYSNQPQHF.

The chain employs TRBV20-1 and TRBJ2-7; D may be TRBD2 (6 bases). Per germline, CDR1 DFQATT and CDR2 SNEGSKA (reference sequence). V gave up 1 base and J gave up 6 bases, with 19 bases separating them. The CDR3 length is 15 residues. CDR3 nucleotides: TGCAGTGCTAGAGCCAGGGTAGCGGCCCGGGCCGAGCAGTACTTC. Its translation is CSARARVAARAEQYF.

Ten or more counts support this clonotype. V usage is TRBV19 and J usage is TRBJ2-2; D might be TRBD2 (6 bases). The germline V and J ends were trimmed by 3 bases and 6 bases, with 8 bases remaining between them. In germline, CDR1 is LNHDA, CDR2 SQIVND (reference sequence). The CDR3 consists of 13 residues. The CDR3 reads CASSITSPGELFF. The CDR3 region has the DNA TGTGCCAGTAGTATCACTAGCCCCGGGGAGCTGTTTTTT.

This chain connects TRBV5-1 to TRBJ2-1; D might be TRBD2 (5 bases). CDR3 length equals 15 residues. Trimming took 1 base from V and 4 from J, leaving 12 bases between them. Germline values: CDR1 SGHRS, CDR2 YFSETQ. This CDR3 reads CASSLWSGMYNEQFF. The CDR3 coding sequence is TGCGCCAGCAGCTTGTGGAGCGGAATGTACAATGAGCAGTTCTTC.

This clonotype was observed at least ten times. The V call is TRBV28, the J call TRBJ1-2; D is undetermined. The CDR3 runs 16 residues. Germline V gives CDR1 MDHEN, CDR2 SYDVKM. Trimming removed 2 bases from V and 2 bases from J, with 15 bases in between. The CDR3 nucleotides read TGTGCCAGCAGTTTACCCGGTGGCAGCGCGAACTATGGCTACACCTTC. Protein product: CASSLPGGSANYGYTF.

This clonotype appeared many times. The rearrangement links TRBV13 to TRBJ2-3, with 7 nucleotides matching TRBD2. This CDR3 is 14 amino acids long. The V and J ends lost 5 bases and 3 bases, in that order; junction bases with no gene match: 5. From germline, CDR1 is PRHDT and CDR2 FYEKMQ (reference sequence). The CDR3 reads CASSEPAGTDTQYF. CDR3 nucleotides: TGTGCCAGCAGCGAACCAGCGGGAACAGATACGCAGTATTTT.

This clonotype has a count of ten or more. The V and J genes are TRBV27 and TRBJ1-1; D gene unclear. The germline gives CDR1 MNHEY, CDR2 SMNVEV (reference sequence). The CDR3 is made up of 14 amino acids. V gave up 1 base and J gave up 0 bases, with 6 bases separating them. The CDR3 DNA sequence: TGTGCCAGCAGTTTATATCCTTTGAACACTGAAGCTTTCTTT. Translation gives CASSLYPLNTEAFF.

In this sample, this clonotype turned up many times. The chain employs TRBV6-1 and TRBJ2-5; the match to TRBD2 covers 7 bases. The CDR3 is 15 amino acids. From germline, CDR1 is MNHNS and CDR2 SASEGT. The V gene end was trimmed by 5 bases and the J gene end by 1 base; junction bases not matched to a gene: 7. The DNA for the CDR3 is TGTGCCAGCAGTCGTACGGGAGGAATCCAAGAGACCCAGTACTTC. Its translation is CASSRTGGIQETQYF.

As to this clonotype: This could be a read error, since a much larger clone is one nucleotide away. The V gene is TRBV7-9, the J gene TRBJ2-5; D is perhaps TRBD2 (6 bases). Germline-derived CDR1 and CDR2 are SEHNR and FQNEAQ (reference sequence). The CDR3 spans 16 residues. CDR3 loop: CAGSLGGVTLGETQYF. The CDR3 DNA reads TGTGCCGGCAGCCTCGGGGGAGTCACTCTCGGGGAGACCCAGTACTTC.

A remark on this clonotype: This could be a read error, since a much larger clone is one nucleotide away. V gene TRBV5-4 combines with J gene TRBJ2-7, with no clear D. From germline, CDR1 is SGHNT and CDR2 YYREEE (reference sequence). The CDR3 contains 15 residues. As DNA, the CDR3 is TGTGCCAGCAGCTTGGTCCTAGGAATTGGGTACGGGCAGTACTTC. The encoded protein is CASSLVLGIGYGQYF.

The V and J genes are TRBV19 and TRBJ1-1, with TRBD1 matching 11 bases. The germline gives CDR1 LNHDA, CDR2 SQIVND (reference sequence). The CDR3 has 17 amino acids. V dropped 3 bases and J dropped 1; count of bases not matched to a gene: 7. The CDR3 sequence is CASSIRTGGARNTEAFF. Here the CDR3 DNA reads TGTGCCAGTAGTATCCGGACAGGGGGCGCCCGGAACACTGAAGCTTTCTTT.

This clonotype was seen many times. This sequence joins TRBV2 and TRBJ2-1; perhaps TRBD2 as D (6 bases). Germline V lookup: CDR1 SNHLY, CDR2 FYNNEI. V was pared by 7 bases and J by 6 bases, with 13 bases between. The CDR3 is 13 residues long. DNA for the CDR3: TGTGCCAGCATAAGGGACTGGGGCAATGAGCAGTTCTTC. It yields the protein CASIRDWGNEQFF.

This clonotype was counted many times. This chain joins TRBV2 and TRBJ1-1; a possible D gene is TRBD1 (5 bases). The CDR3 runs to 15 residues. Germline CDR1 is SNHLY and CDR2 is FYNNEI. Between the trimmed V and J ends, which lost 4 bases and 0 bases, there was a span of 12 bases. The CDR3 is CASSAGARVNTEAFF. CDR3 DNA sequence: TGTGCCAGCAGTGCCGGGGCCAGGGTGAACACTGAAGCTTTCTTT.

The rearrangement links TRBV4-1 to TRBJ1-1; D gene ambiguous. The CDR3 has 16 amino acids. Germline CDR1 reads MGHRA; CDR2 reads YSYEKL. Trimming shortened V by 0 bases and J by 7 bases, and 18 bases separated the two germline ends. The CDR3 nucleotides are TGCGCCAGCAGCCAAGATCAGTTGGCCCTCCGGGGTGAAGCTTTCTTT. Protein: CASSQDQLALRGEAFF.

This clonotype was counted between two and nine times. One end of the junction is discordant with germline, which a read error may explain. The rearrangement uses TRBV2 and TRBJ2-1, with 7 positions matching TRBD2. The CDR3 extends over 16 amino acids. Germline loops: CDR1 SNHLY, CDR2 FYNNEI. CDR3 loop: CASSEALPTSNNEQLF. The CDR3 DNA reads as TGTGCCAGCAGTGAAGCGCTTCCGACTAGCAACAATGAGCAGCTCTTC. Full variable domain (missing parts from reference TRBV2 and TRBJ2-1): EPEVTQTPSHQVTQMGQEVILRCVPISNHLYFYWYRQILGQKVEFLVSFYNNEISEKSEIFDDQFSVERPDGSNFTLKIRSTKLEDSAMYFCASSEALPTSNNEQLFGPGTRLTVL.

This clonotype has more than one count but fewer than ten. The rearrangement links TRBV20-1 to TRBJ2-5; no clear D gene. Per the germline V gene, CDR1 is DFQATT and CDR2 is SNEGSKA (reference sequence). The V gene lost 4 bases and the J gene lost 5 bases, with 11 bases spanning the gap. The CDR3 has 12 residues. Written as DNA, the CDR3 is TGCAGTGCTACTAGGGTGAGGGAGACCCAGTACTTC. This sequence encodes CSATRVRETQYF.

This clonotype showed up many times. The rearrangement links TRBV20-1 to TRBJ1-5; no reliable D call. CDR3 size: 14 residues. Trimming pared 0 bases from V and 0 bases from J, leaving 6 bases between. The germline gives CDR1 DFQATT, CDR2 SNEGSKA (reference sequence). CDR3 loop: CSAREGYSNQPQHF. In DNA form, the CDR3 reads TGCAGTGCTAGAGAAGGGTATAGCAATCAGCCCCAGCATTTT.

This clonotype was counted a few times. The chain employs TRBV12-3 or TRBV12-4 and TRBJ2-1; D remains ambiguous. The V and J ends lost 4 bases and 5 bases respectively, with 9 bases between them. The CDR3 totals 13 residues. CDR3 DNA sequence: TGTGCCAGCAGTTGGGTCGGGCACAATGAGCAGTTCTTC. This gives the protein CASSWVGHNEQFF.

This clonotype was counted ten times or more. This chain links TRBV3-1 with TRBJ1-2, with D uncertain. This CDR3 region has 16 residues. Germline lookup yields CDR1 LGHDT and CDR2 YNNKEL (reference sequence). V gave up 4 bases and J gave up 3 bases, with 18 bases separating them. CDR3 nucleotide sequence: TGTGCCAGCAGCCCGCAGACAACCAATTTCCACTATGGCTACACCTTC. It translates to CASSPQTTNFHYGYTF.

This clonotype was seen repeatedly, ten times or more. The J gene is TRBJ2-1, the V gene TRBV13; D possibly uses TRBD1 or TRBD2 (5 bases each). V shed 6 bases and J shed 6 bases, with 15 bases lying between them. The CDR3 has 14 amino acids. Germline CDR1 is PRHDT and CDR2 is FYEKMQ (reference sequence). Written as DNA, the CDR3 is TGTGCCAGCAGTCGTACCCGGGGACCCAATGAGCAGTTCTTC. This codes for CASSRTRGPNEQFF.

This clonotype came up many times. This sequence joins TRBV7-9 and TRBJ2-7; D is possibly TRBD1 (6 bases). The ends were cut back, 4 bases at V and 0 bases at J, with 7 bases in the middle. Germline V lookup: CDR1 SEHNR, CDR2 FQNEAQ (reference sequence). The CDR3 extends over 13 amino acids. CDR3 nucleotides: TGTGCCAGCAGCTCGACAGGCTCCTACGAGCAGTACGTC. Its protein product is CASSSTGSYEQYV.

This clonotype was detected many times. Since the CDR3 does not end with the conserved phenylalanine or tryptophan, this likely comes from a read error. Because the CDR3's place on the DNA is in doubt, the DNA is left out and the CDR3 is given as listed by TCRdb. The V call is TRBV27, the J call TRBJ2-5; the table names TRBD1, a call not compared with the DNA. The CDR3 is 11 residues long, counting both termini. Germline assignment: CDR1 MNHEY and CDR2 SMNVEV (reference sequence). The CDR3 sequence is CASSATRGPSL.